The present T cell receptor beta chain was sequenced within a study of T-cell memory formation after mild COVID-19. On the study more broadly: Clusters were largely donor specific.

Germline V gives CDR1 SGDLS, CDR2 YYNGEE. The CDR3 consists of 15 residues. V lost 1 base and J 5 bases, leaving 13 bases between the germline ends. One entry per CDR3 protein, called by TCRdb with MiXCR from the 5' RACE reads. The profile shows hundreds of thousands of distinct CDR3 sequences, 25% of them singletons. The V gene is TRBV9, the J gene TRBJ2-1; the D gene is possibly TRBD2 (5 bases). The sequence was collected from an adult woman who had mild COVID-19 (a few samples of this study predate the infection). Cell type and time point are not known. The sequenced sample consisted of PBMCs or a T cell subset sorted from them (not recorded which). The chain's CDR3 is CASSVTITEDNEQFF. The DNA of the CDR3 is TGTGCCAGCAGCGTAACCATCACGGAGGACAATGAGCAGTTCTTC.